These T cell receptor beta chains were read from a single sample in a study of T cells after yellow fever vaccination. Each CDR3 protein gets one entry after TCRdb re-called the 5' RACE reads with MiXCR. The data show 500,000 to 650,000 distinct CDR3 sequences, less than 20% seen once. This material consisted of PBMCs, taken 5 days after the first yellow fever vaccination. These receptors all come from a man in his late teens or twenties who received the YFV17D yellow fever vaccine. Both conserved end residues are part of each CDR3. Fields, in order: J gene, CDR3 length, V gene, CDR3 protein.

>TRBJ1-4|15|TRBV7-9
CASSLGPGKDEKLFF
>TRBJ2-1|15|TRBV5-1
CASSLAGRLDNEQFF
>TRBJ2-1|17|TRBV4-1
CASSQGIFREAYNEQFF
>TRBJ1-3|14|TRBV9
CASSVNRAGNTIYF
>TRBJ1-1|12|TRBV5-1
CASSSQATEAFF
>TRBJ1-4|17|TRBV28
CASSAPGGADYNEKLFF
>TRBJ1-1|13|TRBV19
CASRTNRDTEAFF
>TRBJ2-1|16|TRBV20-1
CSARDLSGSSYNEQFF
>TRBJ2-3|18|TRBV7-6
CASSLFSPAGGLTDTQYF
>TRBJ1-5|15|TRBV19
CASSTRGGVWQPQHF
>TRBJ2-3|15|TRBV11-2
CASSRPGVNADTQYF
>TRBJ2-2|14|TRBV20-1
CSARPTRDTGELFF
>TRBJ2-1|16|TRBV29-1
CSVEAGTGSSYNEQFF
>TRBJ2-5|13|TRBV7-2
CASSPGTQETQYF
>TRBJ2-1|16|TRBV5-1
CASSLSLSGDDREQFF
>TRBJ1-1|14|TRBV6-2/TRBV6-3
CASSYSTGYTEAFF
>TRBJ1-6|13|TRBV4-1
CASGWQENSPLHF
>TRBJ2-7|15|TRBV4-3
CASSQALTGSYEQYF
>TRBJ1-6|16|TRBV27
CASSHSRDRRDSPLHF
>TRBJ1-5|14|TRBV6-2/TRBV6-3
CASSYGSGVQPQHF
>TRBJ1-6|15|TRBV7-9
CASSFTSSYNSPLHF
>TRBJ1-2|15|TRBV7-9
CASTLLGVPQDGYTF
>TRBJ2-5|13|TRBV7-2
CASSLGFVETQYF
>TRBJ2-3|19|TRBV4-1
CASSPRLSEGLASTDTQYF
>TRBJ1-6|15|TRBV27
CASSLSSSYNSPLHF
>TRBJ2-3|13|TRBV7-3
CASSQEIADTQYF
>TRBJ2-3|15|TRBV4-1
CASSQDPGRMDTQYF
>TRBJ2-3|15|TRBV4-3
CASSQDTSGRDTQYF
>TRBJ1-5|15|TRBV4-1
CASSPLDREAQPQHF
>TRBJ1-2|12|TRBV7-2
CASSSPGLGYTF
>TRBJ1-2|14|TRBV11-2
CASRPNRDFYGYTF
>TRBJ1-6|22|TRBV4-1
CASSQVGSSNSGIYQGASPLHF
>TRBJ1-1|14|TRBV5-5
CASSLWGVGTEAFF
>TRBJ2-3|11|TRBV20-1
CSGAGSGTQYF
>TRBJ1-2|15|TRBV5-1
CASSLTQATGKGYTF
>TRBJ2-3|16|TRBV7-3
CASSDLTTDSTDTQYF
>TRBJ2-3|11|TRBV30
CAWSSTDTQYF
>TRBJ1-5|15|TRBV2
CASSMTGAGINPQHF
>TRBJ1-3|16|TRBV7-9
CASSLLQGLSGNTIYF
>TRBJ2-5|15|TRBV27
CASSRSIDYLGTQYF
>TRBJ2-7|14|TRBV20-1
CSARPPGTGYEQYF
>TRBJ2-2|14|TRBV9
CASSVGSIGGELFF
>TRBJ1-5|14|TRBV4-3
CASSQETGLGPQHF
>TRBJ1-5|14|TRBV24-1
CATSDVTGDQPQHF
>TRBJ2-2|14|TRBV9
CASSVPPVSGELFF
>TRBJ1-5|15|TRBV10-3
CAISASPGGNQPQHF
>TRBJ2-1|13|TRBV7-9
CASSLVRDNEQFF
>TRBJ2-7|11|TRBV2
CATEEGMAQYF
>TRBJ2-7|13|TRBV20-1
CSAPQQWGHEQYF
>TRBJ1-6|14|TRBV5-5
CASCPQAVGSPLHF
>TRBJ1-1|14|TRBV5-1
CASSLTGQVTEAFF
>TRBJ1-1|13|TRBV29-1
CSVLGGRGTEAFF
>TRBJ2-3|17|TRBV28
CASIMGGQGPSTDTQYF
>TRBJ2-4|19|TRBV29-1
CSVEGATGRAGKAKNIQYF
>TRBJ2-7|12|TRBV10-3
CAISELGDEQYF
>TRBJ2-7|13|TRBV12-3/TRBV12-4
CASLVAGDYEQYF
>TRBJ2-1|14|TRBV6-5
CASSFPAGYNEQFF
>TRBJ2-2|13|TRBV20-1
CSASTTSTGELFF